This T cell receptor (beta chain) was documented in a study of cytomegalovirus exposure and HLA in healthy donors. Study context: A later analysis reported the same platform for the 90 to 150 validation repertoires and the approximately 700 first-cohort repertoires.

This clone was counted once. What it binds is not known. Produced via immunoSEQ multiplex PCR; TCRdb's table is partial and in-frame only. The sample consists of 150,000 to 200,000 clones, around 90% of them appearing once. Study conclusions and caveats: Many donors shared some public TCRs, even though most TCR sequences were rare. Researchers catalogued approximately 170 TCR beta chains as cytomegalovirus-associated.

Germline loops: CDR1 MNHNS, CDR2 SASEGT. The J segment lost 7 bases and the V segment lost 5 bases, leaving 10 bases of the junction unmatched. This CDR3 has 14 amino acids. Sample: PBMCs. This receptor was obtained from a young woman in good health and CMV-seropositive. This chain connects TRBV6-1 to TRBJ2-5; TRBD1 aligns across 7 bases. The chain's CDR3 is CASSPDRVRVTQYF. CDR3 coding DNA: TGTGCCAGCAGTCCAGACAGGGTACGGGTGACCCAGTACTTC.